This T cell receptor (beta chain) was captured by sequencing in a study of human T cells and chemical hapten exposure (dated by TCRdb to the early 2020s). In the study overall: For sensitization, 2% DPC in acetone was applied to a 2 cm by 2 cm area of upper inner arm skin. This study followed changes in the peripheral blood TCR repertoire in vivo during primary and secondary sensitization of alopecia patients to the hapten diphenylcyclopropenone (DPC). Weekly therapeutic DPC doses were additionally applied to the scalp of patients throughout the approximately 25-week study period. Patch testing on the upper back used Finn chambers containing 0.01% DPC, with scoring done after 6 days according to International Contact Dermatitis Research Group standards. Blood samples were taken from patients before sensitization (week 0) and at 2, 6 and about 24 weeks after DPC sensitization. Blood for TCR sequencing was provided by twenty-nine alopecia patients at one to four time points (pre-sensitization, 2, 6 and 24 weeks). The mostly female patient cohort included alopecia areata with under or over 50% scalp involvement, alopecia totalis and alopecia universalis. Libraries were combined into a pool for sequencing, and differences in TCR yield between samples came mainly from small differences in library volumes within the pool. General findings and caveats noted by the study authors: Repeated subsampling changed both the strength of the expansion versus patch-test correlation and the threshold at which that correlation became significant. Significantly more large CDR3 similarity clusters were formed by expanded TCRs than by pre-sensitization or healthy control sets, consistent with antigen-driven responses. The number of PT1 expanded TCRs positively correlated with patch test score, significant at thresholds 8, 16 and 32 but not 4. Because every patient had alopecia, a presumed autoimmune disease, the patients' immune response might differ from that of healthy individuals. DPC sensitization did not change how many TCRs were above 1 in 1000 frequency, and no evidence was found of alterations in global repertoire structure.

The meaning of the sample's time point label: pre-sensitization, week 0. The treatment or condition label corresponds to: therapeutic diphenylcyclopropenone sensitization with weekly scalp DPC. At every patch-test visit, the blood draw took place before the patch test was put on. Patients were considered eligible if aged 18 to 70, diagnosed with alopecia and deemed suitable for DPC therapy, and patients were excluded if pregnant. Total RNA was extracted from unfractionated whole blood that had been collected in Tempus Blood RNA tubes. This clonotype was picked up many times. Its antigen remains unidentified. Base qualities are not provided; no much larger clone lies one nucleotide away. Libraries were built with RACE. TCRdb shows the sequencer as NextSeq 500. During library preparation, unique molecular identifiers were attached to individual cDNA molecules so that TCRs could be counted quantitatively and reproducibly. For every blood RNA sample, sequencing covered both the TCR alpha and TCR beta chains. Regarding the original processing steps: Samples had a median of approximately 93,000 TCRs, with a range from about 23,224 to 750,000. The Decombinator software suite was used to annotate the V, J and CDR3 of the TCR reads. For the PS versus PT1 abundance plots, all samples were subsampled to the same number of TCRs (28,000). TCRs were defined as expanded if absent before sensitization and observed at least eight times at the 2-week time point. TCRdb reprocessing: public reads trimmed at Q25 with fastp, clones called with MiXCR, in-frame beta chains kept. CDR3 protein duplicates are merged, each entry listing the most common genes and DNA. The V and J calls here are based on TCRdb, not the publication. In all, the sample holds some 400,000 distinct CDR3 sequences, and approximately 5.1% of those were seen once. 2.5% to 3% of the sample goes to the ten largest clones.

The CDR3 numbers 14 residues from cysteine through phenylalanine. CDR3 DNA is the only sequence kept; it has 42 bases, read in frame from the first base. Per the germline V gene, MGHRA is the CDR1 and YSYEKL is the CDR2. The V end loses 1 base and the J end loses 1 base, and a stretch of 8 bases separates them. The TCR sequence derives from a woman in her forties or fifties with alopecia areata. Some clones in this sample may be carry-over from other donors' samples. Sequencing was performed on whole blood, taken in connection with sensitization to the hapten diphenylcyclopropenone (DPC). The chain uses TRBV4-1 and TRBJ2-7; the D gene assignment is ambiguous. In nucleotide form, the sequence is TGCGCCAGCAGCCAAGTGCCCCAATCCTACGAGCAGTACTTC. Its translation reads: CASSQVPQSYEQYF.